This T cell receptor (beta chain) was captured by sequencing in a study of cytomegalovirus exposure and HLA in healthy donors. To note about this clone: Its antigen is not known.

The PCR made use of 60 Vbeta and 13 Jbeta primers. TCRdb keeps only in-frame clones here, not all; method: immunoSEQ multiplex PCR. The table has around 180,000 clones, about 83% seen once. Findings of the study overall: Most CMV-associated TCR beta chains appeared HLA-restricted in a later analysis.

Sequences were obtained from PBMCs. This receptor was taken from a woman aged 30 to 39 in good health and CMV-seropositive.

Here the CDR3 DNA reads TGTGCCAGCAGCTTATCCGCAGGGAACACTGAAGCTTTCTTT. Translating it yields CASSLSAGNTEAFF. This chain uses TRBV7-3 with TRBJ1-1; D unclear. Trimming removed 2 bases from V and 1 base from J, with 8 bases in between. Looked up from germline, CDR1 is SGHTA and CDR2 is FQGTGA. The CDR3 totals 14 residues.